This TCR beta chain derives from a study of T cell responses to AZD1222 COVID-19 vaccine (dated by TCRdb to the early 2020s). Turning to the overall study: A total of just over 230 trial participants underwent TCR sequencing, of whom about 200 had received two doses of AZD1222 and approximately 26 had received two doses of the MenACWY control vaccine. Trial participants were enrolled into age subgroups of 18-55, 56-69 and 70-plus years, which contained approximately 150, 30 and 60 TCR-sequenced participants, respectively. The study at large found these results: Because no samples from the day 14 peak response were available, repertoires could be characterized only after the peak T cell response. After two AZD1222 doses, spike-specific TCR breadth and depth were significantly higher than at day 0 and than in MenACWY recipients. Conclusions about previously exposed vaccinees were limited because only a handful of AZD1222 recipients were SARS-CoV-2 seropositive at baseline. In the small 56-69-year group, the increase in depth fell short of significance, most likely because of low power. Participants were mostly white British, with more females than males. The authors suggested clonal diversity may have been underestimated. Reportedly, close to half of the unique spike-specific TCRs recognized epitopes lying outside the regions that are mutated in the B.1.351 and B.1.1.7 variants. The vaccine-associated CD4 TCRs covered the entire spike protein, and the dominant responses fell in regions 160-218 and 743-854.

Looking up the germline V gene yields CDR1 SNHLY and CDR2 FYNNEI. Cut back by 4 bases and 8 bases, the V and J ends lie 8 bases apart. The CDR3 contains 11 residues, cysteine and phenylalanine counted. The DNA shown is the 33-base CDR3, in frame from base 1. On this clone: Its antigen is not yet known. No base quality values were provided; no much bigger clone lies one nucleotide off.

According to the study, the label for this sample's time point signals: about 28 days (+/-7) after the second vaccine dose. AZD1222 recipients given second doses at about 4 weeks or at about 12 weeks were pooled, since spike-specific TCR depth and breadth were not found to differ between the two schedules. Samples from vaccinated people were obtained from the UK trials COV001 and COV002, which included a single-blind randomized controlled phase 2/3 trial of AZD1222 (ChAdOx1 nCoV-19) in healthy adults. For TCRbeta chain sequencing, PBMC samples were collected from trial participants at day 0 and at day 28 after the second dose. The CDR3 regions of human TCRbeta chains were analyzed by immunosequencing. The paper's processing steps were these. TCRs in the repertoires were compared against a reference library of SARS-CoV-2-specific TCRs that had been generated with the MIRA antigen-specificity platform. Breadth was defined as the fraction of unique TCRs that were SARS-CoV-2-associated. Depth was defined as the fraction of total T cells that were SARS-CoV-2-associated. Using the MIRA data, each spike-specific TCR was mapped to the spike region that the TCR reacts to and placed in a CD4 or CD8 class. Log10-transformed breadth and depth values were compared by one-way ANOVA with Sidak's multiple comparisons tests. TCRdb retrieved this table from immuneACCESS and kept in-frame rearrangements only. Not all clones are present; in checked studies, unresolved V genes account for under half, and no reason is known for the remainder. D and trimming come from the DNA, and the V and J calls and clone size come from that table. Present in this sample are 140,000 or so clones, roughly 93% of which were seen just once. Of the sample, 1.5% to 2.5% is held by the ten largest clones.

The material was peripheral blood, obtained 28 days after the second AZD1222 dose. This clonotype was sampled from an adult who received the AZD1222 COVID-19 vaccine. The rearrangement combines TRBV2 with TRBJ1-1; matching of 5 bases hints at TRBD1 as the D gene. The CDR3 amino acid sequence is: CASSGRGEAFF. In nucleotide form, the sequence is TGTGCCAGCAGTGGGCGGGGGGAAGCTTTCTTT.